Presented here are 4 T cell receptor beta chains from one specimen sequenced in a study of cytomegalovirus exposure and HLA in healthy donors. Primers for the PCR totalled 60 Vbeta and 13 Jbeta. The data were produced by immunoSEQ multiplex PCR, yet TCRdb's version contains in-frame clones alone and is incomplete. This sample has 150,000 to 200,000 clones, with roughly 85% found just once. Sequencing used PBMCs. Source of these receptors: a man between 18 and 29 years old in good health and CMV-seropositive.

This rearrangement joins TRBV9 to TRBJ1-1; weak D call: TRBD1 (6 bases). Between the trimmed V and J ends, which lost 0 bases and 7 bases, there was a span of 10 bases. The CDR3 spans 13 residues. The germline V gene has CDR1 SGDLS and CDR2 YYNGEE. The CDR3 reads CASSVEGVNEAFF. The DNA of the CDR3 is TGTGCCAGCAGCGTAGAGGGGGTCAATGAAGCTTTCTTT.

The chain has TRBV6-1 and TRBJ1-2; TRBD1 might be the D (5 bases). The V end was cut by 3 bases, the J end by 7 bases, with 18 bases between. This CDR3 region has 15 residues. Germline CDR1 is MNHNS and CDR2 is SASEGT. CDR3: CASSDGEGTTRGYTF. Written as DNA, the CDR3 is TGTGCCAGCAGTGATGGGGAGGGGACCACACGTGGCTACACCTTC.

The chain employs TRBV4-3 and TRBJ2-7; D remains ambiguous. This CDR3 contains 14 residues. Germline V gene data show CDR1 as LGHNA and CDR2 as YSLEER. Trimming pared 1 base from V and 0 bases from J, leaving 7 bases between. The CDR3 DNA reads TGCGCCAGCAGCCAAGTTACGGGCTCCTACGAGCAGTACTTC. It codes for CASSQVTGSYEQYF.

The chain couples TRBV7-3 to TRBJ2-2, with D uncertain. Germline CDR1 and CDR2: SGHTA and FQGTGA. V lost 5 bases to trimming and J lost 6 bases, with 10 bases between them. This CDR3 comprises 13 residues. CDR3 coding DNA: TGTGCCAGCAGCCCCCGAGGCTCCGGGGAGCTGTTTTTT. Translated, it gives CASSPRGSGELFF.